This TCR beta chain was sequenced during a study of blood T cells in healthy people across ages. This clonotype was counted only a few times. As yet, its antigen is unknown. Every participating donor contributed 9.5 to 10 milliliters of peripheral blood through a draw. PBMCs, at least 7 million per sample, were isolated. The study, taken as a whole, reports: It was not possible, with unsorted PBMCs, to conclusively compare naive and antigen-experienced cells. The authors considered diversity estimates from one million T cells to be underestimates.

Sample-barcoded 5' priming and a J-beta primer mix drove a second PCR of about 6 to 12 cycles. From the 5' RACE reads, TCRdb called clonotypes with MiXCR, one entry per CDR3 protein. The sample contains around 870,000 distinct CDR3 sequences, around 28% of which appear only once. Germline loops: CDR1 DFQATT, CDR2 SNEGSKA (reference sequence). Trimming took 1 base from V and 3 from J, leaving 15 bases between them. This CDR3 has 16 amino acids. The chain carries TRBV20-1 and TRBJ1-4; D is possibly TRBD1 (6 bases). This clonotype originated in a woman older than 75 in good health. The sequenced sample was blood. The CDR3 region has the DNA TGCAGTGCTAGAGGCATAGGGGGGAGGTCTAATGAAAAACTGTTTTTT. Translated, it gives CSARGIGGRSNEKLFF.